This T cell receptor beta chain appears in the sequencing data of a study of vaccination and CD4 T cells after COVID-19. This clonotype was counted a few times. The antigen is unknown. The study's findings and limits: Convalescent patients had a median about 90% of reactive clones appearing only post-vaccination.

Specified treatment: roughly ten-day PBMC culture with coronavirus spike peptide pools or control peptides (ViraFEST assay). The unexposed donor provided CD4+ T cells, which were taken before the COVID-19 pandemic (2011-2018). Wells that each held a few million PBMCs were cultured with roughly 9.8 IU/ml IL-2 and approximately 10 ug/ml peptide pools. Each of days 3 and 7 saw half the medium replaced by fresh IL-2 medium. Sequence data for DNA of cultured CD4+ T cells were generated by the Oncomine TCR Beta short-read assay. Using the QIAamp micro DNA kit, genomic DNA was extracted from the CD4+ T cells that had been cultured. TCRdb recomputed calls from the PCR reads with MiXCR, one row per CDR3 protein. The top ten clones hold more than 25% of a sample with about 8,300 distinct CDR3 sequences, 35% to 40% of them seen once. The CDR3 is 17 amino acids. Looked up from germline, CDR1 is MNHGY and CDR2 is SVAAGI. Trimming shortened V by 2 bases and J by 1 base, and 17 bases separated the two germline ends.

Sequences were obtained from CD4+ T cells from blood, cultured in vitro. The chain recombines TRBV6-9 with TRBJ1-1; maybe TRBD1 (5 bases). The source is a human donor in good health. The chain's CDR3 is CASSYPPAGRGNTEAFF. CDR3 nucleotide sequence: TGTGCCAGCAGTTATCCCCCCGCAGGGAGGGGGAACACTGAAGCTTTCTTT.